The source of this T cell receptor beta chain is a study of cytomegalovirus exposure and HLA in healthy donors. Vbeta (60) and Jbeta (13) primers were used in the PCR. Libraries were prepared by immunoSEQ multiplex PCR; TCRdb keeps only in-frame clonotypes and omits some of them. Its listing shows approximately 150,000 clones. CDR3 length equals 13 residues. CDR1 is MDHEN and CDR2 is SYDVKM in the germline V gene. Trimming removed 4 bases from V and 0 bases from J, with 6 bases in between. The chain links TRBV28 to TRBJ1-2; TRBD1 might be the D (5 bases). The TCR comes from a woman aged 18-29 years in good health and CMV-seronegative. Sequenced: PBMCs. The CDR3 nucleotides are TGTGCCAGCAGTTGGACACCTAACTATGGCTACACCTTC. Translation: CASSWTPNYGYTF.